This T cell receptor beta chain was found in a study of T-cell reconstitution after alpha-beta-depleted transplantation in children. Preparation of the TCRbeta library used unique molecular identifiers. Each CDR3 protein gets one entry after TCRdb re-called the PCR reads with MiXCR. The sample holds some 830,000 distinct CDR3 sequences, 16% seen once. This clonotype was counted between two and nine times. Antigen unknown. Findings and caveats of the study: Roughly two months post-transplant, alpha-beta T cells reportedly originated from several hundred graft clones that had expanded. Most T-cell counts and diversity one year after the transplant came from T cells that were newly produced. Several patients had high TCRbeta diversity at day 60; it came from surviving recipient T cells and thymic progenitors.

This CDR3 contains 16 residues. Trimming took off 3 bases at V and 10 bases at J, with 22 bases between the two ends. The germline gives CDR1 SNHLY, CDR2 FYNNEI. The starting material was PBMCs, mostly from graft donor cells, obtained 360 days after TCRalphabeta/CD19-depleted stem cell transplant. The chain combines TRBV2 with TRBJ2-1; D is ambiguous. The source is a male patient younger than 18 who had a stem cell transplant for acute lymphoblastic leukemia, so the T cells may come from the graft donor. This chain's CDR3 is CASSERNVWSFGEQFF. CDR3 bases: TGTGCCAGCAGTGAGAGGAACGTCTGGAGCTTTGGGGAGCAGTTCTTC.